This TCR beta chain was found in a study of blood T cell repertoires in COVID-19. Study-wide background: PBMCs, B-cell-depleted T cells, or T cells were the source of the cDNA or gDNA that made up the material.

CDR3 length equals 16 residues. V lost 1 base and J 4 bases, leaving 16 bases between the germline ends. Germline assignment: CDR1 MNHNS and CDR2 SASEGT. Per the original methods: Estimates of nucleated cell counts were drawn from the amplification of reference gene primers. Sequencing used immunoSEQ multiplex PCR; TCRdb keeps in-frame clones, though not all of them. Clone size and V and J calls were adopted from that table, with D and trimming inferred from the DNA. The repertoire includes approximately 30,000 clones, about 90% of them detected once, and less than 3% sits in the top ten. This clone was picked up a small number of times.

Sequencing was performed on peripheral blood. The chain combines TRBV6-1 with TRBJ1-2; TRBD1 is a possible D gene (5 bases). The clonotype originates from a human donor in a cohort sampled during active COVID-19. This CDR3 reads CASSEGIAGFSYGYTF. The CDR3 DNA sequence: TGTGCCAGCAGTGAAGGTATCGCAGGGTTCAGCTATGGCTACACCTTC.